This T cell receptor beta chain was identified during a study of shared clonotypes between healthy human individuals. In germline, CDR1 is LGHNT, CDR2 FRNRAP. J was trimmed by 3 bases and V by 5 bases; bases with no gene match: 4. The CDR3 has 14 residues. Measured with immunoSEQ multiplex PCR; TCRdb has only the in-frame clones, and not every one. The sample includes approximately 500,000 clones, approximately 78% of them seen just once. The source is a middle-aged woman in good health. Some clones in this sample may be carry-over from other donors' samples. The chain links TRBV12-5 to TRBJ2-3, with TRBD2 matching over 8 bases. What was sequenced was PBMCs. The CDR3 loop reads CASGPGLATDTQYF. CDR3 in DNA: TGTGCTAGTGGTCCAGGACTAGCAACAGATACGCAGTATTTT. Looking up the rest from reference TRBV12-5 and TRBJ2-3 gives the full variable domain: DARVTQTPRHKVTEMGQEVTMRCQPILGHNTVFWYRQTMMQGLELLAYFRNRAPLDDSGMPKDRFSAEMPDATLATLKIQPSEPRDSAVYFCASGPGLATDTQYFGPGTRLTVL.